This TCR beta chain was found in a study of blood T cell repertoires in COVID-19. Overall study: In each case, the material was cDNA or gDNA derived from T cells, B-cell-depleted T cells, or PBMCs.

Trimming cost V 2 bases and J 0 bases, with 11 bases left between them. CDR1 KGHSH and CDR2 LQKENI come from the germline V gene. The CDR3 loop spans 16 amino acids. In the source study's methods: Researchers report that nucleated cell counts were estimated from reference gene primer amplification. Assay: immunoSEQ multiplex PCR; the TCRdb copy retains only in-frame clones and omits some. D and trimming come from the DNA, and the V and J calls and clone size come from that table. The profile shows roughly 250,000 clones, approximately 85% of them singletons. The clonotype originates from a woman in her thirties with acute or convalescent COVID-19. The V and J genes are TRBV18 and TRBJ1-3; no definite D call. Specimen: peripheral blood. Here the CDR3 reads CASSPVSGDSGNTIYF. CDR3 DNA: TGTGCCAGCTCACCAGTGTCGGGAGACTCTGGAAACACCATATATTTT.